This TCR beta chain derives from a study of cytomegalovirus exposure and HLA in healthy donors. It was with 60 Vbeta and 13 Jbeta primers that the PCR ran. Profiling relied on immunoSEQ multiplex PCR, and the TCRdb table lists in-frame clones only, not all of them. The repertoire consists of 77,000 or so clones, with approximately 75% occurring once and the leading ten covering about 7%. The CDR3 is made up of 13 amino acids. Per germline, CDR1 SEHNR and CDR2 FQNEAQ (reference sequence). With 8 bases clipped from V and 9 bases from J, the junction kept 13 bases outside the gene matches. The sample consisted of PBMCs. The rearrangement uses TRBV7-9 and TRBJ2-7, with 7 bases fitting TRBD1. The source of this sequence is a woman aged 40 to 50 in good health and CMV-seronegative. The CDR3 sequence is CASLREQRGRQYF. CDR3 nucleotide sequence: TGTGCCAGCCTTCGGGAACAAAGGGGGCGGCAGTACTTC.